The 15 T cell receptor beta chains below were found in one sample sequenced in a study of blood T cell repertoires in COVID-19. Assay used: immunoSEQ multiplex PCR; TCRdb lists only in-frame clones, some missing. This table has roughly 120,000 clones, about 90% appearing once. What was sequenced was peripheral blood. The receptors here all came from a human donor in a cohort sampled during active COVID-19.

Here the CDR3 DNA reads TGCAGCGTTACTCCCGGGACAGGGGGCGGTGAGCAGTTCTTC. Translating it yields CSVTPGTGGGEQFF. This chain joins TRBV29-1 and TRBJ2-1; 12 bases are a match to TRBD1. The CDR3 is made up of 14 amino acids. Trimming at V came to 5 bases and at J to 9 bases, leaving 8 bases not matched to a gene. CDR1 is SQVTM, CDR2 ANQGSEA, per germline.

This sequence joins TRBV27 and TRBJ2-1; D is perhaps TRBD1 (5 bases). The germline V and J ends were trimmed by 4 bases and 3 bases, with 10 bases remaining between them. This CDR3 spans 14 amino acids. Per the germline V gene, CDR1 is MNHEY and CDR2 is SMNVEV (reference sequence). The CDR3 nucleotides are TGTGCCAGCAGTTCCCAGGGAAACTACAATGAGCAGTTCTTC. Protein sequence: CASSSQGNYNEQFF.

DNA for the CDR3: TGTGCCAGCAGCCCAGACAGGGGGCGCGCCTACGAGCAGTACTTC. Residues: CASSPDRGRAYEQYF. V and J are TRBV7-2 and TRBJ2-7; 10 positions match TRBD1. This CDR3 has 15 amino acids. V was pared by 5 bases and J by 2 bases, with 6 bases of the junction left unmatched. The V gene's germline CDR1 is SGHTA and CDR2 FQGNSA.

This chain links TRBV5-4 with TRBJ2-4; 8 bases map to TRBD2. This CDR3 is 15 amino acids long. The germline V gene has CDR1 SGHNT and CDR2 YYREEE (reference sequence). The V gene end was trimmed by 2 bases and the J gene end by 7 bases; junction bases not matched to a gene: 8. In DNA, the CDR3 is TGTGCCAGCAGCTTACTTGACGGGGGGGCGAACATTCAGTACTTC. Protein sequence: CASSLLDGGANIQYF.

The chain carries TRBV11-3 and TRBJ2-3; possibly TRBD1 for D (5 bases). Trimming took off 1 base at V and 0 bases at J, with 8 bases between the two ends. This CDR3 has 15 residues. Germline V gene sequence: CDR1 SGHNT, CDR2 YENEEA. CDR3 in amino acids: CASSLGQTSTDTQYF. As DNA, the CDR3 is TGTGCCAGCAGCTTAGGACAGACGAGCACAGATACGCAGTATTTT.

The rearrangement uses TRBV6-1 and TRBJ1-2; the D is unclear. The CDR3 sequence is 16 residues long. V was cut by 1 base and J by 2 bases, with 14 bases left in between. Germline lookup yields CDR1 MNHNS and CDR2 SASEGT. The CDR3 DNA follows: TGTGCCAGCAGTGAAGGAGTCAGCGAACCAAACTATGGCTACACCTTC. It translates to CASSEGVSEPNYGYTF.

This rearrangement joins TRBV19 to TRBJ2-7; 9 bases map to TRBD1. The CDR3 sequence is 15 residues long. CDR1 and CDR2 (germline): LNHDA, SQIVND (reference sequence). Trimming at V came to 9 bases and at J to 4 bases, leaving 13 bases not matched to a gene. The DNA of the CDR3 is TGTGCCAGCGGGACAGGGAGGTCCTTCGTTTACGAGCAGTACTTC. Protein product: CASGTGRSFVYEQYF.

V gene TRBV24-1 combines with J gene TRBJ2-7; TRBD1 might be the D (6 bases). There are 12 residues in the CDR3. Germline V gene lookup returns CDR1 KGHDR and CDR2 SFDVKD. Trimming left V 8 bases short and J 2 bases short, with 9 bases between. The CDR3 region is CATMDRTYEQYF. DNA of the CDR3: TGTGCCACCATGGACAGAACCTACGAGCAGTACTTC.

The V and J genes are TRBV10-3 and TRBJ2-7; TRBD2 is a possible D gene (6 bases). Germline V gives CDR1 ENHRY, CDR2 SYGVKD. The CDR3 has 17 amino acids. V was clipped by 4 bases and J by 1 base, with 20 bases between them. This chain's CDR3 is CAISGGRGRTQSYEQYF. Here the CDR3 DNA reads TGTGCCATCAGTGGGGGTAGAGGGAGGACGCAATCCTACGAGCAGTACTTC.

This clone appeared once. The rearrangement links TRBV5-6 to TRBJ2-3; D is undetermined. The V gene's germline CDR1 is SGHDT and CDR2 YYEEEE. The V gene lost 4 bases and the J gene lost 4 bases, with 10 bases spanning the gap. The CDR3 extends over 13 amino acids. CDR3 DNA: TGTGCCAGCAGCCTACGGAGTGCAGATACGCAGTATTTT. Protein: CASSLRSADTQYF.

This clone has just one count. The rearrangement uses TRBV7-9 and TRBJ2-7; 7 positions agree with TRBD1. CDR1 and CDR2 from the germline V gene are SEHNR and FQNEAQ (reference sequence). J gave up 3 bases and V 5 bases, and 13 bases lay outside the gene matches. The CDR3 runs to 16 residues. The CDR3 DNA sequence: TGTGCCAGCAGCCCTGGGACAGCCGATGCCTACTACGAGCAGTACTTC. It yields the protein CASSPGTADAYYEQYF.

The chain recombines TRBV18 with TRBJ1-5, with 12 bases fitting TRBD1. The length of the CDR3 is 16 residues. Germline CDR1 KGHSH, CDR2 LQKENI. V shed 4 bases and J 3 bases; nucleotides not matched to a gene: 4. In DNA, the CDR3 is TGTGCCAGCTCACGCGCGGGACAGGGGGCCAATCAGCCCCAGCATTTT. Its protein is CASSRAGQGANQPQHF.

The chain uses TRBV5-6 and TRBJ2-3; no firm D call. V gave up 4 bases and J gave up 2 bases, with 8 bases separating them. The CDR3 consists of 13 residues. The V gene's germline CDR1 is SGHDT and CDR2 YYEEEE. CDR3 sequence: CASSLPHTDTQYF. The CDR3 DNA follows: TGTGCCAGCAGCCTACCGCACACAGATACGCAGTATTTT.

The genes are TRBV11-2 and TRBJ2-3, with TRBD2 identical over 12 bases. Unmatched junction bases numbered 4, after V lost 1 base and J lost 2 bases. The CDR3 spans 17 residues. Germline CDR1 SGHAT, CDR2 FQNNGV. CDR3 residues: CASSLGLAGDLTDTQYF. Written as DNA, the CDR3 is TGTGCCAGCAGCTTAGGACTAGCGGGGGACCTCACAGATACGCAGTATTTT. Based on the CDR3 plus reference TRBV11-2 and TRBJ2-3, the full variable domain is EAGVAQSPRYKIIEKRQSVAFWCNPISGHATLYWYQQILGQGPKLLIQFQNNGVVDDSQLPKDRFSAERLKGVDSTLKIQPAKLEDSAVYLCASSLGLAGDLTDTQYFGPGTRLTVL.

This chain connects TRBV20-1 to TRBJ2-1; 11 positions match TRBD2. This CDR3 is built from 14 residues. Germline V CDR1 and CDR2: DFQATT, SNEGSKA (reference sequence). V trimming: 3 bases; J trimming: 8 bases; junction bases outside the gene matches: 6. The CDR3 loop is CSASRTSGPYEQFF. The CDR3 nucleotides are TGCAGTGCTAGTAGGACTAGCGGGCCCTATGAGCAGTTCTTC.